Presented here are 3 T cell receptor beta chains from one specimen sequenced in a study of cytomegalovirus exposure and HLA in healthy donors. The PCR made use of 60 Vbeta and 13 Jbeta primers. Libraries were prepared by immunoSEQ multiplex PCR; TCRdb keeps only in-frame clonotypes and omits some of them. The table has 120,000 or so clones, 65% to 80% seen once. The sequencing sample was made of PBMCs. The source of these receptors is a man younger than 45 in good health and CMV-seronegative.

The V call is TRBV5-1, the J call TRBJ2-7; 9 bases agree with TRBD1. Per the germline V gene, CDR1 is SGHRS and CDR2 is YFSETQ. There are 16 residues in the CDR3. V lost 6 bases and J lost 3; bases outside the gene matches: 13. CDR3 coding DNA: TGCGCCAGCACCCCTACCGGGACAGGGTGGGTCTACGAGCAGTACTTC. It is translated as CASTPTGTGWVYEQYF. The whole variable domain, remainder taken from reference TRBV5-1 and TRBJ2-7, is KAGVTQTPRYLIKTRGQQVTLSCSPISGHRSVSWYQQTPGQGLQFLFEYFSETQRNKGNFPGRFSGRQFSNSRSEMNVSTLELGDSALYLCASTPTGTGWVYEQYFGPGTRLTVT.

This chain links TRBV7-3 with TRBJ1-1, with 12 nucleotides matching TRBD1. After removal of 5 bases from V and 4 bases from J, the junction contained 8 bases not matched to a gene. CDR1 and CDR2 from the germline V gene are SGHTA and FQGTGA. This CDR3 has 16 residues. The CDR3 is CASSPWDRGLGTEAFF. Here the CDR3 DNA reads TGTGCCAGCAGCCCGTGGGACAGGGGGCTGGGCACTGAAGCTTTCTTT.

Comments on this clone: The junction shows a germline mismatch at one end, possibly a read error. This chain joins TRBV4-1 and TRBJ2-3, with 7 bases that match TRBD1. The CDR3 is made up of 13 amino acids. Per germline, CDR1 MGHRA and CDR2 YSYEKL. CDR3 amino acids: CASSQDRDRSPVF. The CDR3 DNA reads TGCGCCAGCAGCCAAGATAGGGACAGAAGCCCCGTTTTT.